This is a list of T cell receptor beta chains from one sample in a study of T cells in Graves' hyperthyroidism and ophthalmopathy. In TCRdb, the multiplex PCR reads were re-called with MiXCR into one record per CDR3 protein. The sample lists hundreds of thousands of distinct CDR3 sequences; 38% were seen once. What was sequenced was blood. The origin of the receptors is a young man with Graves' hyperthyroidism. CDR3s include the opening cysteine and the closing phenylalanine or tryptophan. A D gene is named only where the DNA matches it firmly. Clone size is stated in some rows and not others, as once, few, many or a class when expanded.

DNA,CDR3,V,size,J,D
TGTGCCAGCAGCTATACAGGGGGGAAAGAGACCCAGTACTTC,CASSYTGGKETQYF,TRBV12-3/TRBV12-4,-,TRBJ2-5,TRBD1
TGCGCCAGCAGCCAGGCGGGACAGGGGGTAAAAGCTTTCTTT,CASSQAGQGVKAFF,TRBV9,once,TRBJ1-1,TRBD1
TGTGCCAGCAGTGAACAGGGGCCCTCCTACGAGCAGTACTTC,CASSEQGPSYEQYF,TRBV2,few,TRBJ2-7,-
TGTGCCAGCAGCCCCAGGGGAAGGGCAGAGACCCAGTACTTC,CASSPRGRAETQYF,TRBV11-2,few,TRBJ2-5,-
TGTGCCACCAGCGCTAGGGGTGCCGACTACGAGCAGTACTTC,CATSARGADYEQYF,TRBV15,many,TRBJ2-7,-
TGTGCCACCAGTGACCGGGACAGGCCGCCTAACTATGGCTACACCTTC,CATSDRDRPPNYGYTF,TRBV24-1,-,TRBJ1-2,TRBD1
TGTGCCAGCAGCGCCTACAGGGGGGATGATTACGAGCAGTACTTC,CASSAYRGDDYEQYF,TRBV7-9,few,TRBJ2-7,TRBD1
TGTGCCATCAGTGACTCAGGGGGCGAAAATTCACCCCTCCACTTT,CAISDSGGENSPLHF,TRBV10-3,few,TRBJ1-6,TRBD1
TGTGCCAGCAGTGAAGGCCTAGCGGTCGGGGAGCTGTTTTTT,CASSEGLAVGELFF,TRBV2,many,TRBJ2-2,TRBD2
TGTGCCAGCAGCTTAAGGCAGGGAGAGCCCCAGTACTTC,CASSLRQGEPQYF,TRBV7-9,-,TRBJ2-5,-
TGTGCCAGCAGCAAGACCGGACAGGGGCCCCAGGGCTATGGCTACACCTTC,CASSKTGQGPQGYGYTF,TRBV7-3,-,TRBJ1-2,TRBD1
TGTGCCAGCAGGGACGGACAGACAAACACTGAAGCTTTCTTT,CASRDGQTNTEAFF,TRBV7-6,many,TRBJ1-1,-
TGTGCCAGCAGTTGGGGGACAGGGAACACCGGGGAGCTGTTTTTT,CASSWGTGNTGELFF,TRBV12-3/TRBV12-4,few,TRBJ2-2,TRBD1